The sequence of this TCR beta chain was determined in a study of blood T cell repertoires in COVID-19. Study overall: Specimens from acute and convalescent COVID-19 originated in the United States, Italy and Spain. From T cells, B-cell-depleted T cells, or PBMCs came the material, which was cDNA or gDNA.

The V gene lost 4 bases and the J gene lost 10 bases, with 5 bases spanning the gap. CDR3 length equals 10 residues. The germline CDR1 and CDR2 sequences are SGHAT and FQNNGV. Original data processing: Quantification of nucleated cells was approximated via reference gene primer amplification. TCRdb keeps only in-frame clones here, not all; method: immunoSEQ multiplex PCR. V, J and clone size derive from that table, while D and trimming were established from the DNA sequence. The repertoire includes 65,000 to 80,000 clones, roughly nine tenths of them detected once, and roughly a tenth sits in the top ten.

What was sequenced was peripheral blood. The clonotype originates from a human donor in a cohort sampled during active COVID-19. The chain has TRBV11-2 and TRBJ2-1; possible D gene TRBD2, 5 bases. In nucleotides, the CDR3 is TGTGCCAGCAGCTCGGGAGAGCAGTTCTTC. This codes for CASSSGEQFF. Full variable domain (rest looked up from reference TRBV11-2 and TRBJ2-1): EAGVAQSPRYKIIEKRQSVAFWCNPISGHATLYWYQQILGQGPKLLIQFQNNGVVDDSQLPKDRFSAERLKGVDSTLKIQPAKLEDSAVYLCASSSGEQFFGPGTRLTVL.